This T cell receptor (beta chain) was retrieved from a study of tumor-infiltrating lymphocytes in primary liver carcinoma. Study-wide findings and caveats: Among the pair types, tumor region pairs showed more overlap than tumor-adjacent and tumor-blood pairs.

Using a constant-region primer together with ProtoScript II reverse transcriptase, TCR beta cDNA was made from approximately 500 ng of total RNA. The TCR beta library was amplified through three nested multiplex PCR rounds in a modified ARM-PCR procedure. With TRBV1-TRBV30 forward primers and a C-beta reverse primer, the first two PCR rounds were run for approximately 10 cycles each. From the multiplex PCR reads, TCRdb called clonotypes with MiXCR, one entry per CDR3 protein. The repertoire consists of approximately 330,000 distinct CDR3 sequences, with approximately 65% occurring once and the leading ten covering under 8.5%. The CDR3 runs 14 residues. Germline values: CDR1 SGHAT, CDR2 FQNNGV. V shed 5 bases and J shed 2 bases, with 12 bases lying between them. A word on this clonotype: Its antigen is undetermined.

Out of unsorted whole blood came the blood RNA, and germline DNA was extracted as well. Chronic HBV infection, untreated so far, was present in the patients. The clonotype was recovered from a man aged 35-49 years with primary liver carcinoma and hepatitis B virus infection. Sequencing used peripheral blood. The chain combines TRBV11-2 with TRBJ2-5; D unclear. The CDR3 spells CASSPYGPQETQYF. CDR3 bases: TGTGCCAGCAGCCCGTACGGTCCACAAGAGACCCAGTACTTC.